This is a list of T cell receptor beta chains from one sample in a study of shared T cell receptors in the human thymus. Profiled with immunoSEQ multiplex PCR; TCRdb holds only in-frame clones, not every one. The table has some 640,000 clones, around 87% seen once; the top ten hold 0.0094%. This sample was shared with a second study, whose subject was human thymus T cells.

The sequenced sample consisted of thymocytes. The origin of the receptors is a boy under two years old with a congenital heart defect. Each CDR3 is given with its conserved first and last residue. Each record gives: D gene, CDR3 length, J gene, V gene, clone size, CDR3 protein, CDR3 DNA. A D gene is named only where the DNA matches it firmly. Clone size is given for some rows only: seen once, a few or many times, or a class if the clone is expanded.

D gene: TRBD2; CDR3 length: 16; J gene: TRBJ2-1; V gene: TRBV5-4; clone size: -; CDR3 protein: CASSSPLAGGYNEQFF; CDR3 DNA: TGTGCCAGCAGCTCCCCATTAGCGGGGGGTTACAATGAGCAGTTCTTC
D gene: TRBD1; CDR3 length: 15; J gene: TRBJ1-5; V gene: TRBV27; clone size: -; CDR3 protein: CASRSTGFSNQPQHF; CDR3 DNA: TGTGCCAGCCGATCGACAGGGTTTAGCAATCAGCCCCAGCATTTT
D gene: -; CDR3 length: 15; J gene: TRBJ1-5; V gene: TRBV28; clone size: -; CDR3 protein: CGTSGGITFNQPQHF; CDR3 DNA: TGTGGCACAAGTGGGGGCATAACATTTAACCAGCCCCAGCATTTT
D gene: -; CDR3 length: 12; J gene: TRBJ1-5; V gene: TRBV19; clone size: few; CDR3 protein: CASREDNQPQHF; CDR3 DNA: TGTGCCAGTAGGGAGGACAATCAGCCCCAGCATTTT
D gene: TRBD2; CDR3 length: 14; J gene: TRBJ2-1; V gene: TRBV6-5; clone size: -; CDR3 protein: CASSPGLAGYEQFF; CDR3 DNA: TGTGCCAGCAGTCCTGGACTAGCGGGTTATGAGCAGTTCTTC
D gene: TRBD2; CDR3 length: 17; J gene: TRBJ2-7; V gene: TRBV7-8; clone size: -; CDR3 protein: CASSLAGAGLASYEQYF; CDR3 DNA: TGTGCCAGCAGCTTAGCCGGGGCGGGACTAGCGTCCTACGAGCAGTACTTC
D gene: -; CDR3 length: 12; J gene: TRBJ2-7; V gene: TRBV12-5; clone size: once; CDR3 protein: CASGFHSYEQYF; CDR3 DNA: TGTGCTAGTGGTTTTCACAGCTACGAGCAGTACTTC
D gene: TRBD2; CDR3 length: 18; J gene: TRBJ2-1; V gene: TRBV7-9; clone size: -; CDR3 protein: CASSLAQRERCFDNEQFF; CDR3 DNA: TGTGCCAGCAGCTTAGCCCAGCGGGAGAGATGTTTTGACAATGAGCAGTTCTTC
D gene: -; CDR3 length: 13; J gene: TRBJ2-2; V gene: TRBV5-6; clone size: -; CDR3 protein: CASSLEGSGELFF; CDR3 DNA: TGTGCCAGCAGCTTGGAGGGGTCCGGGGAGCTGTTTTTT
D gene: -; CDR3 length: 14; J gene: TRBJ2-7; V gene: TRBV7-3; clone size: -; CDR3 protein: CASSLRGRAYEQYF; CDR3 DNA: TGTGCCAGCAGCTTGCGGGGCAGGGCCTACGAGCAGTACTTC
D gene: TRBD2; CDR3 length: 16; J gene: TRBJ2-7; V gene: TRBV6-1; clone size: -; CDR3 protein: CASSEGTSESAYEQYF; CDR3 DNA: TGTGCCAGCAGTGAGGGAACTAGCGAGAGTGCCTACGAGCAGTACTTC
D gene: TRBD2; CDR3 length: 15; J gene: TRBJ2-1; V gene: TRBV27; clone size: -; CDR3 protein: CASRRSGKTYNEQFF; CDR3 DNA: TGTGCCAGCAGGAGGAGCGGGAAGACCTACAATGAGCAGTTCTTC
D gene: TRBD1; CDR3 length: 15; J gene: TRBJ2-7; V gene: TRBV15; clone size: -; CDR3 protein: CATSRLTGGPYEQYF; CDR3 DNA: TGTGCCACCAGCAGATTAACAGGGGGCCCCTACGAGCAGTACTTC
D gene: -; CDR3 length: 18; J gene: TRBJ1-2; V gene: TRBV4-3; clone size: -; CDR3 protein: CASSQDPQTWGAKYGYTF; CDR3 DNA: TGCGCCAGCAGCCAAGATCCCCAAACCTGGGGAGCGAAATATGGCTACACCTTC
D gene: -; CDR3 length: 15; J gene: TRBJ1-1; V gene: TRBV6-5; clone size: -; CDR3 protein: CASGLRERSNTEAFF; CDR3 DNA: TGTGCCAGCGGACTAAGGGAGCGGAGCAACACTGAAGCTTTCTTT
D gene: TRBD1; CDR3 length: 15; J gene: TRBJ2-7; V gene: TRBV5-6; clone size: -; CDR3 protein: CASSLFTGTVDEQYF; CDR3 DNA: TGTGCCAGCAGCCTATTCACCGGGACAGTAGACGAGCAGTACTTC
D gene: -; CDR3 length: 13; J gene: TRBJ2-7; V gene: TRBV9; clone size: -; CDR3 protein: CASSVEQEDEQYF; CDR3 DNA: TGTGCCAGCAGCGTAGAGCAGGAGGACGAGCAGTACTTC
D gene: TRBD1; CDR3 length: 16; J gene: TRBJ1-1; V gene: TRBV28; clone size: once; CDR3 protein: CASSFRTTGGDTEAFF; CDR3 DNA: TGTGCCAGCAGTTTCCGGACCACAGGGGGGGACACTGAAGCTTTCTTT
D gene: -; CDR3 length: 16; J gene: TRBJ2-2; V gene: TRBV5-6; clone size: -; CDR3 protein: CASSLRTGTNTGELFF; CDR3 DNA: TGTGCCAGCAGCTTGCGGACGGGGACTAACACCGGGGAGCTGTTTTTT
D gene: -; CDR3 length: 15; J gene: TRBJ2-2; V gene: TRBV4-1; clone size: once; CDR3 protein: CASSQDRVGGGELFF; CDR3 DNA: TGCGCCAGCAGCCAAGATCGCGTCGGTGGCGGGGAGCTGTTTTTT
D gene: TRBD2; CDR3 length: 15; J gene: TRBJ2-5; V gene: TRBV11-3; clone size: -; CDR3 protein: CASSSGLAGVETQYF; CDR3 DNA: TGTGCCAGCAGCTCGGGACTAGCGGGAGTGGAGACCCAGTACTTC
D gene: TRBD1; CDR3 length: 18; J gene: TRBJ1-6; V gene: TRBV5-8; clone size: once; CDR3 protein: CASSLWTGFSSYNSPLHF; CDR3 DNA: TGTGCCAGCAGCTTGTGGACAGGCTTTAGTTCCTATAATTCACCCCTCCACTTT
D gene: -; CDR3 length: 11; J gene: TRBJ1-6; V gene: TRBV6-5; clone size: -; CDR3 protein: CASSSQGTLHF; CDR3 DNA: TGTGCCAGCAGTTCACAGGGCACCCTCCACTTT
D gene: -; CDR3 length: 12; J gene: TRBJ1-1; V gene: TRBV29-1; clone size: -; CDR3 protein: CSLRFTYNEAFF; CDR3 DNA: TGCAGCCTGAGGTTCACATACAATGAAGCTTTCTTT
D gene: -; CDR3 length: 17; J gene: TRBJ2-6; V gene: TRBV11-3; clone size: -; CDR3 protein: CASSLVPFYSGANVLTF; CDR3 DNA: TGTGCCAGCAGCTTAGTCCCCTTCTACTCTGGGGCCAACGTCCTGACTTTC
D gene: -; CDR3 length: 14; J gene: TRBJ2-2; V gene: TRBV19; clone size: -; CDR3 protein: CASSWLTNTGELFF; CDR3 DNA: TGTGCCAGTAGTTGGCTGACGAACACCGGGGAGCTGTTTTTT
D gene: TRBD2; CDR3 length: 16; J gene: TRBJ2-1; V gene: TRBV19; clone size: -; CDR3 protein: CASSTQLAGTVNEQFF; CDR3 DNA: TGTGCCAGTAGTACCCAACTAGCGGGTACGGTCAATGAGCAGTTCTTC
D gene: -; CDR3 length: 17; J gene: TRBJ2-1; V gene: TRBV29-1; clone size: -; CDR3 protein: CSVVRVLAMSSYNEQFF; CDR3 DNA: TGCAGCGTTGTTCGTGTGCTTGCCATGAGCTCCTACAATGAGCAGTTCTTC
D gene: TRBD2; CDR3 length: 11; J gene: TRBJ2-1; V gene: TRBV5-4; clone size: -; CDR3 protein: CASSGLGGQFF; CDR3 DNA: TGTGCCAGCAGCGGACTAGGTGGGCAGTTCTTC
D gene: -; CDR3 length: 15; J gene: TRBJ1-1; V gene: TRBV11-2; clone size: -; CDR3 protein: CASSGDRLMNTEAFF; CDR3 DNA: TGTGCCAGCAGCGGTGACAGGCTAATGAACACTGAAGCTTTCTTT
D gene: TRBD2; CDR3 length: 15; J gene: TRBJ2-1; V gene: TRBV7-3; clone size: -; CDR3 protein: CASSLLAGGYNEQFF; CDR3 DNA: TGTGCCAGCAGCTTACTAGCGGGGGGCTACAATGAGCAGTTCTTC
D gene: TRBD1; CDR3 length: 15; J gene: TRBJ1-6; V gene: TRBV5-5; clone size: -; CDR3 protein: CASSSNGQGTPPLHF; CDR3 DNA: TGTGCCAGCAGCTCAAACGGACAGGGTACTCCTCCCCTCCACTTT
D gene: -; CDR3 length: 13; J gene: TRBJ1-2; V gene: TRBV19; clone size: -; CDR3 protein: CASKGGDGYGYTF; CDR3 DNA: TGTGCCAGTAAAGGCGGGGACGGCTATGGCTACACCTTC
D gene: -; CDR3 length: 15; J gene: TRBJ1-4; V gene: TRBV6-6; clone size: -; CDR3 protein: CASSYGGSQREKLFF; CDR3 DNA: TGTGCCAGCAGTTACGGTGGGAGTCAACGTGAAAAACTGTTTTTT
D gene: TRBD1; CDR3 length: 14; J gene: TRBJ2-7; V gene: TRBV5-1; clone size: few; CDR3 protein: CASSYDRDSYEQYF; CDR3 DNA: TGCGCCAGCAGCTACGACAGGGACTCCTACGAGCAGTACTTC
D gene: TRBD2; CDR3 length: 18; J gene: TRBJ2-3; V gene: TRBV5-1; clone size: -; CDR3 protein: CASSLSPGGVDLTDTQYF; CDR3 DNA: TGCGCCAGCAGCTTGTCGCCCGGGGGGGTGGATCTCACAGATACGCAGTATTTT
D gene: TRBD1; CDR3 length: 17; J gene: TRBJ1-4; V gene: TRBV28; clone size: -; CDR3 protein: CASSLGTGSQTNEKLFF; CDR3 DNA: TGTGCCAGCAGTTTGGGGACAGGGAGTCAAACTAATGAAAAACTGTTTTTT
D gene: TRBD1; CDR3 length: 16; J gene: TRBJ1-1; V gene: TRBV27; clone size: -; CDR3 protein: CASGLRWGQGKTEAFF; CDR3 DNA: TGTGCCAGCGGTCTGCGGTGGGGACAGGGGAAAACTGAAGCTTTCTTT
D gene: -; CDR3 length: 15; J gene: TRBJ2-7; V gene: TRBV5-6; clone size: once; CDR3 protein: CASSLGSGASYEQYF; CDR3 DNA: TGTGCCAGCAGCTTAGGTAGCGGAGCCTCCTACGAGCAGTACTTC
D gene: -; CDR3 length: 17; J gene: TRBJ2-7; V gene: TRBV4-1; clone size: -; CDR3 protein: CASSQLLSATANYEQYF; CDR3 DNA: TGCGCCAGCAGCCAATTACTCTCGGCGACAGCCAACTACGAGCAGTACTTC
D gene: TRBD2; CDR3 length: 15; J gene: TRBJ2-1; V gene: TRBV6-4; clone size: -; CDR3 protein: CASRGTSGSVHEQFF; CDR3 DNA: TGTGCCAGCAGAGGGACTAGCGGGAGTGTGCATGAGCAGTTCTTC
D gene: -; CDR3 length: 13; J gene: TRBJ2-7; V gene: TRBV19; clone size: -; CDR3 protein: CASSILAFYEQYF; CDR3 DNA: TGTGCCAGTAGTATACTAGCGTTCTACGAGCAGTACTTC
D gene: -; CDR3 length: 17; J gene: TRBJ1-4; V gene: TRBV4-1; clone size: -; CDR3 protein: CASSQRGGSKRTEKLFF; CDR3 DNA: TGCGCCAGCAGCCAACGGGGAGGTTCTAAAAGGACTGAAAAACTGTTTTTT
D gene: -; CDR3 length: 15; J gene: TRBJ2-3; V gene: TRBV14; clone size: -; CDR3 protein: CASSRSRVVSDTQYF; CDR3 DNA: TGTGCCAGCTCCCGGAGCAGGGTGGTTTCCGATACGCAGTATTTT
D gene: -; CDR3 length: 15; J gene: TRBJ2-5; V gene: TRBV21-1; clone size: -; CDR3 protein: CASSKMRDRQETQYF; CDR3 DNA: TGTGCCAGCAGCAAAATGAGGGACAGGCAAGAGACCCAGTACTTC
D gene: -; CDR3 length: 15; J gene: TRBJ1-5; V gene: TRBV5-6; clone size: -; CDR3 protein: CASSFGRGLNQPQHF; CDR3 DNA: TGTGCCAGCAGCTTTGGCAGGGGTCTCAATCAGCCCCAGCATTTT
D gene: -; CDR3 length: 14; J gene: TRBJ1-2; V gene: TRBV9; clone size: once; CDR3 protein: CASSVGPGFSGYTF; CDR3 DNA: TGTGCCAGCAGCGTAGGTCCCGGGTTTAGCGGCTACACCTTC
D gene: -; CDR3 length: 14; J gene: TRBJ2-3; V gene: TRBV9; clone size: -; CDR3 protein: CASSLRLDPDTQYF; CDR3 DNA: TGTGCCAGCAGCCTTAGACTAGACCCAGATACGCAGTATTTT
D gene: -; CDR3 length: 14; J gene: TRBJ2-7; V gene: TRBV19; clone size: -; CDR3 protein: CASSNEGAAYEQYF; CDR3 DNA: TGTGCCAGTAGTAACGAAGGAGCCGCCTACGAGCAGTACTTC
D gene: TRBD2; CDR3 length: 14; J gene: TRBJ2-1; V gene: TRBV4-1; clone size: -; CDR3 protein: CASSQGLADNEQFF; CDR3 DNA: TGCGCCAGCAGCCAGGGACTAGCGGACAATGAGCAGTTCTTC
D gene: TRBD1; CDR3 length: 17; J gene: TRBJ2-1; V gene: TRBV9; clone size: -; CDR3 protein: CASSVGQGIGSYNEQFF; CDR3 DNA: TGTGCCAGCAGCGTAGGACAGGGGATAGGCTCCTACAATGAGCAGTTCTTC
D gene: TRBD2; CDR3 length: 15; J gene: TRBJ2-2; V gene: TRBV6-1; clone size: -; CDR3 protein: CASSGSGRGSGELFF; CDR3 DNA: TGTGCCAGCAGTGGTAGCGGGAGAGGTTCGGGGGAGCTGTTTTTT
D gene: TRBD2; CDR3 length: 18; J gene: TRBJ2-7; V gene: TRBV4-1; clone size: -; CDR3 protein: CASSQDRLAGGEYYEQYF; CDR3 DNA: TGCGCCAGCAGCCAAGATCGTCTAGCGGGGGGCGAATACTACGAGCAGTACTTC
D gene: -; CDR3 length: 11; J gene: TRBJ1-3; V gene: TRBV9; clone size: -; CDR3 protein: CASSRGNTIYF; CDR3 DNA: TGTGCCAGCAGCCGGGGAAACACCATATATTTT
D gene: TRBD2; CDR3 length: 23; J gene: TRBJ2-7; V gene: TRBV5-1; clone size: -; CDR3 protein: CASSLFVRTSGGGSLPSTLEQYF; CDR3 DNA: TGCGCCAGCAGCTTGTTTGTGCGGACTAGCGGGGGGGGTTCATTGCCCTCCACTCTCGAGCAGTACTTC
D gene: TRBD2; CDR3 length: 17; J gene: TRBJ2-1; V gene: TRBV10-2; clone size: -; CDR3 protein: CASSESWREQMGNEQFF; CDR3 DNA: TGCGCCAGCAGTGAGTCGTGGCGGGAGCAGATGGGCAATGAGCAGTTCTTC
D gene: -; CDR3 length: 14; J gene: TRBJ1-2; V gene: TRBV13; clone size: -; CDR3 protein: CASSLARAGQGYTF; CDR3 DNA: TGTGCCAGCAGCTTAGCTAGGGCAGGGCAGGGCTACACCTTC
D gene: -; CDR3 length: 13; J gene: TRBJ1-6; V gene: TRBV28; clone size: -; CDR3 protein: CASSFLQEKPLHF; CDR3 DNA: TGTGCCAGCAGTTTTTTACAGGAGAAACCCCTCCACTTT
D gene: TRBD2; CDR3 length: 16; J gene: TRBJ2-3; V gene: TRBV5-6; clone size: -; CDR3 protein: CASIAGGPWGTDTQYF; CDR3 DNA: TGTGCCAGCATAGCGGGGGGGCCCTGGGGCACAGATACGCAGTATTTT
D gene: TRBD2; CDR3 length: 15; J gene: TRBJ2-1; V gene: TRBV7-6; clone size: -; CDR3 protein: CASSFSGSSDNEQFF; CDR3 DNA: TGTGCCAGCAGCTTTAGCGGGAGTTCCGACAATGAGCAGTTCTTC